This TCR beta chain was identified in a study of vaccination and CD4 T cells after COVID-19. In the study overall: From HCoV-229E, HCoV-OC43, HCoV-NL63 and SARS-CoV-2, overlapping spike peptides were used to stimulate the cells.

General study points: In convalescent patients, 304 of 307 vaccine-specific clones were spike mono-reactive.

This clonotype turned up a few times. Antigen unknown. Cultured CD4+ T-cell DNA underwent Oncomine TCR Beta short-read sequencing. From cultured CD4+ T cells, genomic DNA was extracted. From the PCR reads, TCRdb called clonotypes with MiXCR, one entry per CDR3 protein. This sample carries 28,000 or so distinct CDR3 sequences, roughly 40% of them seen once, and the ten largest clones take roughly 10%. Treatment specified: roughly 10-day PBMC culture with coronavirus spike peptide pools or control peptides (ViraFEST assay). Once peptide pools had expanded antigen-specific T cells, ViraFEST sequenced TCRs. V was clipped by 2 bases and J by 4 bases; unmatched bases: 12. Germline V gives CDR1 MNHEY, CDR2 SVGEGT. The CDR3 totals 18 residues.

Sequencing was done on a sample of CD4+ T cells from blood, cultured in vitro. This clonotype originated in a human donor who had recovered from COVID-19. The V call is TRBV6-2 or TRBV6-3, the J call TRBJ1-1; 11 bases match TRBD1. The CDR3 nucleotides read TGTGCCAGCAGTTACCCCCTGGGGGACAGGGGGGTTGGCACTGAAGCTTTCTTT. It is translated as CASSYPLGDRGVGTEAFF.